Listed below are T cell receptor beta chains from one sample, sequenced in a study of blood T cells in healthy people across ages. TCRdb reanalysed the 5' RACE reads using MiXCR and keeps one entry per CDR3 protein. The profile shows approximately 880,000 distinct CDR3 sequences, about 44% of them singletons. The sequencing sample was made of blood. All receptors come from a man younger than 45 in good health. CDR3s include the opening cysteine and the closing phenylalanine or tryptophan. The D gene is left open where the match is weak. A row's size may be missing; if present it is once, few, many or a size class.

CDR3: CASSTRQPAGEKLFF
DNA: TGTGCCAGCAGTACCAGACAGCCCGCAGGTGAAAAACTGTTTTTT
D: .
V: TRBV12-3/TRBV12-4
J: TRBJ1-4
size: .

CDR3: CAWSVRSLTHEKLFF
DNA: TGTGCCTGGAGTGTACGCAGCCTGACCCACGAAAAACTGTTTTTT
D: .
V: TRBV30
J: TRBJ1-4
size: once

CDR3: CASSQSGGGDSHEQFF
DNA: TGCGCCAGCAGCCAGTCCGGCGGGGGGGATTCGCATGAGCAGTTCTTC
D: TRBD2
V: TRBV4-1
J: TRBJ2-1
size: .

CDR3: CASSPSGFSYEQYF
DNA: TGTGCCAGCAGTCCCTCAGGATTTTCCTACGAGCAGTACTTC
D: .
V: TRBV12-3/TRBV12-4
J: TRBJ2-7
size: .

CDR3: CASSQDRQVNYEQYF
DNA: TGCGCCAGCAGCCAAGATCGACAGGTTAACTACGAGCAGTACTTC
D: .
V: TRBV4-1
J: TRBJ2-7
size: few

CDR3: CASSFGRTSYEQYF
DNA: TGTGCCAGCAGTTTCGGCAGGACGAGCTACGAGCAGTACTTC
D: .
V: TRBV12-3/TRBV12-4
J: TRBJ2-7
size: .

CDR3: CASSFGQYNEQFF
DNA: TGTGCCAGCAGTTTCGGACAGTACAATGAGCAGTTCTTC
D: .
V: TRBV6-5
J: TRBJ2-1
size: many

CDR3: CASSWGGSADTQYF
DNA: TGTGCCAGCAGTTGGGGAGGGTCGGCAGATACGCAGTATTTT
D: TRBD2
V: TRBV12-3/TRBV12-4
J: TRBJ2-3
size: .

CDR3: CASRRGQEQFF
DNA: TGTGCCAGCAGGCGGGGGCAGGAGCAGTTCTTC
D: .
V: TRBV27
J: TRBJ2-1
size: .

CDR3: CASSLFIGTGETYTF
DNA: TGTGCCAGCAGTTTATTTATCGGGACAGGGGAAACATACACCTTC
D: TRBD1
V: TRBV28
J: TRBJ1-2
size: few

CDR3: CASSQGRQVNQPQHF
DNA: TGTGCCAGCAGCCAAGGGCGGCAGGTCAATCAGCCCCAGCATTTT
D: .
V: TRBV3-1
J: TRBJ1-5
size: .

CDR3: CASSRGDLHGYTF
DNA: TGTGCCAGCAGTAGGGGGGATCTTCATGGCTACACCTTC
D: .
V: TRBV28
J: TRBJ1-2
size: .

CDR3: CASSPQWTGQTQYF
DNA: TGTGCCAGCAGCCCCCAATGGACGGGCCAGACCCAGTACTTC
D: .
V: TRBV7-2
J: TRBJ2-5
size: few

CDR3: CASSPGLAGGLPQQFF
DNA: TGCGCCAGCAGCCCCGGACTAGCGGGGGGACTGCCTCAGCAGTTCTTC
D: TRBD2
V: TRBV4-3
J: TRBJ2-1
size: .

CDR3: CSSSFSGGQETQYF
DNA: TGTTCCAGCAGCTTTAGCGGGGGACAAGAGACCCAGTACTTC
D: TRBD2
V: TRBV13
J: TRBJ2-5
size: .

CDR3: CASSPLGTSGGGTDTQYF
DNA: TGTGCCAGCAGCCCCCTGGGGACTAGCGGGGGCGGCACAGATACGCAGTATTTT
D: TRBD2
V: TRBV7-8
J: TRBJ2-3
size: few

CDR3: CSVGGVGETQFF
DNA: TGCAGCGTTGGAGGGGTAGGAGAGACCCAGTTCTTC
D: .
V: TRBV29-1
J: TRBJ2-1
size: .

CDR3: CASSYIAGPSYNEQFF
DNA: TGTGCCAGCAGTTACATTGCGGGACCCTCCTACAATGAGCAGTTCTTC
D: .
V: TRBV6-5
J: TRBJ2-1
size: once

CDR3: CATSRDTGTETQYF
DNA: TGTGCCACCTCTCGGGACACTGGAACGGAGACCCAGTACTTC
D: .
V: TRBV7-6
J: TRBJ2-5
size: many

CDR3: CASSYRQGNEQFF
DNA: TGCGCCAGCAGCTATCGGCAGGGCAATGAGCAGTTCTTC
D: .
V: TRBV5-1
J: TRBJ2-1
size: .

CDR3: CSVATVVSYEQYF
DNA: TGCAGCGTCGCGACAGTCGTCTCCTACGAGCAGTACTTC
D: .
V: TRBV29-1
J: TRBJ2-7
size: few

CDR3: CATLSANTEAFF
DNA: TGTGCCACTCTTTCCGCGAACACTGAAGCTTTCTTT
D: .
V: TRBV28
J: TRBJ1-1
size: .

CDR3: CASSLVGGRNEQYF
DNA: TGTGCCAGCAGTTTAGTCGGGGGTCGGAACGAGCAGTACTTC
D: .
V: TRBV12-3/TRBV12-4
J: TRBJ2-7
size: .

CDR3: CASSLLLASAQTQYF
DNA: TGTGCCAGCAGCTTACTATTGGCTAGCGCCCAGACCCAGTACTTC
D: .
V: TRBV11-2
J: TRBJ2-5
size: .

CDR3: CAISEGTGVHNEQFF
DNA: TGTGCCATCAGTGAGGGGACGGGGGTGCACAATGAGCAGTTCTTC
D: .
V: TRBV10-3
J: TRBJ2-1
size: .

CDR3: CASSQSDNYGYTF
DNA: TGTGCCAGCAGCCAATCAGACAACTATGGCTACACCTTC
D: .
V: TRBV4-2
J: TRBJ1-2
size: many

CDR3: CSAPRDSSYEQYF
DNA: TGCAGTGCTCCACGGGACAGCTCCTACGAGCAGTACTTC
D: TRBD1
V: TRBV20-1
J: TRBJ2-7
size: .

CDR3: CASSAGGTGLANEQFF
DNA: TGTGCCAGCAGCGCCGGCGGGACGGGACTAGCAAATGAGCAGTTCTTC
D: TRBD2
V: TRBV11-3
J: TRBJ2-1
size: .

CDR3: CASSPTVPDRGDEQYF
DNA: TGTGCCAGCAGCCCAACGGTTCCCGACAGGGGGGATGAGCAGTACTTC
D: TRBD1
V: TRBV7-8
J: TRBJ2-7
size: .

CDR3: CSARGGGGVYGYTF
DNA: TGCAGTGCTAGAGGCGGAGGGGGCGTTTATGGCTACACCTTC
D: TRBD1
V: TRBV20-1
J: TRBJ1-2
size: many

CDR3: CSARDTGTGVPQQYF
DNA: TGCAGTGCTAGAGATACAGGGACAGGGGTTCCGCAACAGTACTTC
D: TRBD1
V: TRBV20-1
J: TRBJ2-7
size: .

CDR3: CSVEQGMRTYNEQYF
DNA: TGCAGCGTTGAACAGGGAATGAGGACCTACAATGAGCAGTACTTC
D: .
V: TRBV29-1
J: TRBJ2-4
size: .

CDR3: CASRLPIEVGELFF
DNA: TGTGCCAGCAGGCTCCCTATTGAGGTCGGGGAGCTGTTTTTT
D: .
V: TRBV7-2
J: TRBJ2-2
size: .

CDR3: CASSLAVVGYEQYF
DNA: TGTGCCAGCAGCTTAGCGGTTGTCGGCTACGAGCAGTACTTC
D: .
V: TRBV7-2
J: TRBJ2-7
size: .

CDR3: CAWSIYNEQFF
DNA: TGTGCCTGGAGTATCTACAATGAGCAGTTCTTC
D: .
V: TRBV30
J: TRBJ2-1
size: many

CDR3: CASSLNELLYEQYF
DNA: TGTGCCAGCAGTTTGAATGAGTTACTCTACGAGCAGTACTTC
D: .
V: TRBV27
J: TRBJ2-7
size: .

CDR3: CASSLSFRTSGGKNNEQFF
DNA: TGTGCCAGCAGCTTAAGTTTCCGGACTAGCGGGGGGAAAAACAATGAGCAGTTCTTC
D: TRBD2
V: TRBV7-2
J: TRBJ2-1
size: many

CDR3: CASSQRAGAGTDTQYF
DNA: TGTGCCAGCAGCCAAAGGGCGGGGGCTGGCACAGATACGCAGTATTTT
D: .
V: TRBV3-1
J: TRBJ2-3
size: .

CDR3: CASSRGQNLYNEQFF
DNA: TGCGCCAGCAGCAGGGGACAGAACCTCTACAATGAGCAGTTCTTC
D: TRBD1
V: TRBV5-1
J: TRBJ2-1
size: .

CDR3: CASRSSGGGSDTQYF
DNA: TGTGCCAGCAGGTCTAGCGGGGGTGGTTCAGATACGCAGTATTTT
D: TRBD2
V: TRBV12-3/TRBV12-4
J: TRBJ2-3
size: few

CDR3: CASSEGGGIQPQHF
DNA: TGTGCCAGCAGTGAAGGGGGGGGCATTCAGCCCCAGCATTTT
D: .
V: TRBV6-1
J: TRBJ1-5
size: .

CDR3: CASSLDRGGSYEQYF
DNA: TGCGCCAGCAGCCTAGACAGGGGAGGGTCCTACGAGCAGTACTTC
D: .
V: TRBV4-1
J: TRBJ2-7
size: few

CDR3: CSAPIATNTEAFF
DNA: TGCAGTGCCCCGATTGCCACGAACACTGAAGCTTTCTTT
D: .
V: TRBV20-1
J: TRBJ1-1
size: .

CDR3: CACSLASYEQYF
DNA: TGTGCCTGCAGTTTGGCCAGCTACGAGCAGTACTTC
D: .
V: TRBV28
J: TRBJ2-7
size: .

CDR3: CSARDRLGGETQYF
DNA: TGCAGTGCTAGAGATCGTCTTGGGGGAGAGACCCAGTACTTC
D: .
V: TRBV20-1
J: TRBJ2-5
size: few

CDR3: CASSKARGTQYF
DNA: TGTGCCAGTAGCAAGGCACGGGGTACGCAGTATTTT
D: .
V: TRBV19
J: TRBJ2-3
size: .

CDR3: CSVTAGSGTEAFF
DNA: TGCAGCGTGACGGCAGGGTCGGGCACTGAAGCTTTCTTT
D: .
V: TRBV29-1
J: TRBJ1-1
size: .